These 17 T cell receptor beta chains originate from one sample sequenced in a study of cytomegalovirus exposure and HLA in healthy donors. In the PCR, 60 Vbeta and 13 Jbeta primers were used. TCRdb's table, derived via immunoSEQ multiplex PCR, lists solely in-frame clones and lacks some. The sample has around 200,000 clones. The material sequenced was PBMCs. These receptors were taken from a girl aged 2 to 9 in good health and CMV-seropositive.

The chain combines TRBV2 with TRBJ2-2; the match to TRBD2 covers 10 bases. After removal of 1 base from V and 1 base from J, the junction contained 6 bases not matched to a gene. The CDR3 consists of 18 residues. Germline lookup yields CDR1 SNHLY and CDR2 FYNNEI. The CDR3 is CASSEDEREGLNTGELFF. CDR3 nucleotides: TGTGCCAGCAGTGAAGATGAGCGGGAGGGCCTGAACACCGGGGAGCTGTTTTTT.

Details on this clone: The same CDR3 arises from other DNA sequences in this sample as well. The CDR3 sequence: CASSGTDYEQYF. The CDR3 region has the DNA TGTGCCAGCAGTGGGACAGACTACGAGCAGTACTTC. The chain carries TRBV7-2 and TRBJ2-7, with 7 bases lining up with TRBD1. The germline gives CDR1 SGHTA, CDR2 FQGNSA. With 6 bases clipped from V and 3 bases from J, the junction kept 2 bases outside the gene matches. This CDR3 region has 12 residues.

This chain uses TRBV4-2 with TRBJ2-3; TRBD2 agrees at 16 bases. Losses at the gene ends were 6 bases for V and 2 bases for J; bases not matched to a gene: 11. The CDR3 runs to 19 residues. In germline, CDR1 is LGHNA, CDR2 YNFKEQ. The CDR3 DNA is TGTGCCAGCAGTGCAACCCCCGGGACTAGCGGGAGGGCCACAGATACGCAGTATTTT. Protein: CASSATPGTSGRATDTQYF.

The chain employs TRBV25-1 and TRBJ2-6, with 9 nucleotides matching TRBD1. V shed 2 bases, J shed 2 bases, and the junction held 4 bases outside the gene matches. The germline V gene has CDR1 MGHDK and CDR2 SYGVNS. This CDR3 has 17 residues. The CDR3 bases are TGTGCCAGCAGTGAAGGGACAGGGTATGCTGGGGCCAACGTCCTGACTTTC. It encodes CASSEGTGYAGANVLTF.

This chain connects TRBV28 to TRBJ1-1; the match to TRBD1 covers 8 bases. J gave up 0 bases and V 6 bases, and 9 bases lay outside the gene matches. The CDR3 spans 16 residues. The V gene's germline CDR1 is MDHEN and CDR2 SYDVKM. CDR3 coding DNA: TGTGCCAGCAGATATTGGACAGGGAGAATGAACACTGAAGCTTTCTTT. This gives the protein CASRYWTGRMNTEAFF.

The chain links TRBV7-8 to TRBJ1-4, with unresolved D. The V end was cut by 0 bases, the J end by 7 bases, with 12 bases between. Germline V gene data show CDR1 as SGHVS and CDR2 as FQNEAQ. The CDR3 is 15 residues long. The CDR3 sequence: CASSLAGRPVEKLFF. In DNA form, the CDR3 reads TGTGCCAGCAGCTTAGCCGGGAGGCCTGTTGAAAAACTGTTTTTT.

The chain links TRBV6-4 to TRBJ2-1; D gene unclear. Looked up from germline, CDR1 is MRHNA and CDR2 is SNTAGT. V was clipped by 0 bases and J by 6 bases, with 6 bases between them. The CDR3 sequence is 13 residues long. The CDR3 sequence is CASSDSRGNEQFF. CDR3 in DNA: TGTGCCAGCAGTGACTCCCGAGGCAATGAGCAGTTCTTC.

CDR3 in amino acids: CASSPGTMKGQFF. CDR3 DNA: TGCGCCAGCAGTCCCGGGACTATGAAAGGGCAGTTCTTC. This chain uses TRBV10-1 with TRBJ2-1; 7 bases fit TRBD2. CDR3 length equals 13 residues. Losses at the gene ends were 5 bases for V and 12 bases for J; bases not matched to a gene: 10. Germline CDR1 is WNHNN and CDR2 is SYGVQD (reference sequence).

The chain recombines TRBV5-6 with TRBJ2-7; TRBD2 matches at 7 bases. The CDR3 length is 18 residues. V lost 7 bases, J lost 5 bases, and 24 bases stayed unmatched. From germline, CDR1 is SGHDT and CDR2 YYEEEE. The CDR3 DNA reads TGTGCCAGCGCAACCTTATCCCCTTCTAGCGGAGGCCCCCACGAGCAGTACTTC. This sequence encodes CASATLSPSSGGPHEQYF.

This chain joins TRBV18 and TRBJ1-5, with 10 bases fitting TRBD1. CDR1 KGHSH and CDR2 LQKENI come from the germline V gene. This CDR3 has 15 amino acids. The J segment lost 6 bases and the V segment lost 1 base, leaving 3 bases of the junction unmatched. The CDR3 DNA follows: TGTGCCAGCTCACCACGGACAGGGGGGGTTCAGCCCCAGCATTTT. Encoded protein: CASSPRTGGVQPQHF.

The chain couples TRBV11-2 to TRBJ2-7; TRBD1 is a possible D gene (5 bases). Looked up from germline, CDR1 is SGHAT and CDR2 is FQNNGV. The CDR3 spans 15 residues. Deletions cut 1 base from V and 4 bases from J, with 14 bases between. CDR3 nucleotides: TGTGCCAGCAGCTTAGGGGGCTCCCTCAATTACGAGCAGTACTTC. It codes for CASSLGGSLNYEQYF.

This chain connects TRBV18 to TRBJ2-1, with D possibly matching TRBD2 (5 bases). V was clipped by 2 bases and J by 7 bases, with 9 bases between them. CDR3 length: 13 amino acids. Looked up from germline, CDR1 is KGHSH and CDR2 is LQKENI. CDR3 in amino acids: CASSPTSGNEQFF. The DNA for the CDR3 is TGTGCCAGCTCACCAACCTCGGGAAATGAGCAGTTCTTC.

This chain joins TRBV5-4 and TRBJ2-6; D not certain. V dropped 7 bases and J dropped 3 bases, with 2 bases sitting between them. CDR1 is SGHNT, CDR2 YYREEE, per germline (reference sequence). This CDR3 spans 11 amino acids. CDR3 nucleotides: TGTGCCAGCCATGGGGCCAACGTCCTGACTTTC. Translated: CASHGANVLTF. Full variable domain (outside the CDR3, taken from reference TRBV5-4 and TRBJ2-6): ETGVTQSPTHLIKTRGQQVTLRCSSQSGHNTVSWYQQALGQGPQFIFQYYREEENGRGNFPPRFSGLQFPNYSSELNVNALELDDSALYLCASHGANVLTFGAGSRLTVL.

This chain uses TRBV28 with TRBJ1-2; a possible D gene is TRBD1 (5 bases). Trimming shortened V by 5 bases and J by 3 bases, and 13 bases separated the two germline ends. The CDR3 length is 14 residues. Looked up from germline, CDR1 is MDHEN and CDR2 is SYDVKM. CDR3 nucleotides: TGTGCCAGCAGTGGTGGGGGGAGGGACTATGGCTACACCTTC. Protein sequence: CASSGGGRDYGYTF.

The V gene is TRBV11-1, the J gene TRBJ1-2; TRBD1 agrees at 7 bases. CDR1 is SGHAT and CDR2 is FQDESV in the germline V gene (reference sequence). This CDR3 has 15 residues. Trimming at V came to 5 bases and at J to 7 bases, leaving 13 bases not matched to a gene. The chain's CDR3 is CASSLLDRARRGYTF. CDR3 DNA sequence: TGTGCCAGCAGCCTGCTAGACAGGGCCCGTCGTGGCTACACCTTC.

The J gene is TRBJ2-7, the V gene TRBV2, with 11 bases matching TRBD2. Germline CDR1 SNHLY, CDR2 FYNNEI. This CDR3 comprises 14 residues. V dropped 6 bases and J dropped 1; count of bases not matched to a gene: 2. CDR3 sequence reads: CASRLAGVSYEQYF. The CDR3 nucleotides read TGTGCCAGCAGACTAGCGGGAGTGTCCTACGAGCAGTACTTC.

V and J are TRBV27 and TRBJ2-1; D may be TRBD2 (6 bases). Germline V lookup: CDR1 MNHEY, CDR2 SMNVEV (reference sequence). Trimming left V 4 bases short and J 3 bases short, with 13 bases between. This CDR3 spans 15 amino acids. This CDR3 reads CASSSASGFYNEQFF. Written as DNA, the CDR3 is TGTGCCAGCAGTTCCGCCAGCGGGTTCTACAATGAGCAGTTCTTC.